This TCR beta chain originates from a study of blood T cells in healthy people across ages. Study-level results: Older age coincided with a roughly linear decline in TCR beta diversity per million T cells.

Sample-barcoded 5' priming and a J-beta primer mix drove a second PCR of roughly 7 to 11 cycles. MiXCR was run by TCRdb on the 5' RACE reads, yielding one entry per CDR3 protein. The sample records about 680,000 distinct CDR3 sequences, 49% being singletons. V lost 7 bases to trimming and J lost 9 bases; unmatched junction nucleotides: 11. Germline-derived CDR1 and CDR2 are MNHEY and SMNVEV (reference sequence). CDR3 size: 14 residues. Regarding this clonotype: What it recognizes is unknown.

The chain carries TRBV27 and TRBJ1-5, with 8 nucleotides matching TRBD1. This TCR was sampled from a woman aged 55-70 years in good health. Sequenced input: blood. CDR3 nucleotides: TGTGCCAGCACTCAACAGGGGGGCGCTGGGCCCCAGCATTTT. Its translation: CASTQQGGAGPQHF.